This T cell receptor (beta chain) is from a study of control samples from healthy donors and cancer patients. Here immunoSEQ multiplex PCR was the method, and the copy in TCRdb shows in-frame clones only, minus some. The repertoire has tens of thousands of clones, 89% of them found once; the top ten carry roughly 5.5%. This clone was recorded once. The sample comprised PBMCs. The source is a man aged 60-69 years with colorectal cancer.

CDR3 region: CASSQLTGVPGELFF. The CDR3 DNA sequence: TGTGCCAGCAGCCAGCTGACAGGGGTTCCCGGGGAGCTGTTTTTT. The chain links TRBV21-1 to TRBJ2-2; the tabulated D call, TRBD1, remains unverified against the DNA. TRBV21-1 is recorded as a pseudogene. The CDR3 runs 15 residues.